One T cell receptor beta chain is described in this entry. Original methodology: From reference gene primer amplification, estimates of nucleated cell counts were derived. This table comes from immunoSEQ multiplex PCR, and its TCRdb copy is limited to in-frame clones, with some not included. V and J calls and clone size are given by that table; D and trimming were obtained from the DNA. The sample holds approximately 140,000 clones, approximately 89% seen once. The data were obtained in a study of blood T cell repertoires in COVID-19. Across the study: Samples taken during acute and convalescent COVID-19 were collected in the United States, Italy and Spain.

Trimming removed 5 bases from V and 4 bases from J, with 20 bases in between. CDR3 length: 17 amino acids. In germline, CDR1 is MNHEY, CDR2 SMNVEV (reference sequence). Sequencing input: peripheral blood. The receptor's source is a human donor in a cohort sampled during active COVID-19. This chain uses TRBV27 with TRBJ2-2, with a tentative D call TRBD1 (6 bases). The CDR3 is CASSTNHRVVSTGELFF. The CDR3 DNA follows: TGTGCCAGCAGTACGAACCACAGGGTAGTGAGCACCGGGGAGCTGTTTTTT.